Following are 18 T cell receptor beta chains from one sample sequenced in a study of blood T cell repertoires in COVID-19. TCRdb's copy holds only in-frame clones and misses some; the assay was immunoSEQ multiplex PCR. The repertoire holds roughly 260,000 clones, with more than 85% as singletons. Sequencing was carried out using peripheral blood. Every receptor here comes from a person in their late teens or twenties with COVID-19, enrolled during active disease.

The rearrangement uses TRBV7-9 and TRBJ2-2; weak D call: TRBD2 (5 bases). With 5 bases removed from V and 6 bases from J, the gap between germline ends came to 19 bases. Germline V gene sequence: CDR1 SEHNR, CDR2 FQNEAQ (reference sequence). The CDR3 loop spans 16 amino acids. CDR3 DNA: TGTGCCAGCAGCCCCGTCGGGGAGAATTTGTCCGGGGAGCTGTTTTTT. This codes for CASSPVGENLSGELFF.

This clone is a singleton in its sample. The chain carries TRBV5-1 and TRBJ1-1; tentatively, D is TRBD1 (5 bases). The V gene lost 3 bases and the J gene lost 3 bases, with 12 bases spanning the gap. Looked up from germline, CDR1 is SGHRS and CDR2 is YFSETQ. This CDR3 region has 14 residues. This CDR3 is CASSSITGDTEAFF. The CDR3 DNA reads TGCGCCAGCAGCTCAATCACGGGGGACACTGAAGCTTTCTTT.

The rearrangement joins TRBV28 to TRBJ2-1; D is unclear. The V and J ends lost 8 bases and 0 bases respectively, with 2 bases between them. Per germline, CDR1 MDHEN and CDR2 SYDVKM. The CDR3 sequence is 11 residues long. The CDR3, as DNA: TGTGCCAGCCTCTCCTACAATGAGCAGTTCTTC. It codes for CASLSYNEQFF.

This chain connects TRBV5-8 to TRBJ2-7, with D possibly TRBD1 on 5 matching bases. Germline CDR1 reads SGHTS; CDR2 reads YDEGEE. Trimming cost V 3 bases and J 4 bases, with 17 bases left between them. The length of the CDR3 is 15 residues. CDR3 in amino acids: CASSSQGLQIYEQYF. As DNA, the CDR3 is TGTGCCAGCAGCTCGCAGGGCCTTCAAATTTACGAGCAGTACTTC.

The chain is built from TRBV5-1 and TRBJ2-7, with D possibly TRBD1 on 5 matching bases. Germline loops: CDR1 SGHRS, CDR2 YFSETQ. The CDR3 is 14 residues long. Trimming removed 4 bases from V and 0 bases from J, with 11 bases in between. The CDR3 DNA is TGCGCCAGCAGCCCAGGGTCGAGCTCCTACGAGCAGTACTTC. Its translation: CASSPGSSSYEQYF.

The rearrangement links TRBV29-1 to TRBJ2-1; D might be TRBD2 (6 bases). Germline V CDR1 and CDR2: SQVTM, ANQGSEA. This CDR3 comprises 14 residues. V gave up 5 bases and J gave up 6 bases, with 17 bases separating them. DNA of the CDR3: TGCAGCGTTAGTGGCGGGGTGAAGGGCAATGAGCAGTTCTTC. It yields the protein CSVSGGVKGNEQFF.

This clone turned up a few times. V gene TRBV2 combines with J gene TRBJ2-7; D may be TRBD2 (6 bases). V was pared by 4 bases and J by 3 bases, with 10 bases between. The CDR3 consists of 13 residues. CDR1 is SNHLY, CDR2 FYNNEI, per germline. CDR3 loop: CASSGTKNYEQYF. The CDR3 nucleotides are TGTGCCAGCAGTGGGACTAAAAACTACGAGCAGTACTTC.

This clone was seen a handful of times. This sample includes further DNA sequences coding for the same CDR3. This rearrangement joins TRBV7-9 to TRBJ2-7; 9 positions match TRBD1. The trim removed 3 bases at V and 0 bases at J, leaving 3 bases unmatched. The germline V gene encodes CDR1 SEHNR and CDR2 FQNEAQ (reference sequence). CDR3 length: 15 amino acids. CDR3 coding DNA: TGTGCCAGCAGCTTGGGGACAGGGTCCTCCTACGAGCAGTACTTC. This codes for CASSLGTGSSYEQYF.

The genes are TRBV5-1 and TRBJ1-1; D uncertain. In germline, CDR1 is SGHRS, CDR2 YFSETQ. The V end lost 0 bases, the J end lost 1 base, and 7 bases lay between the germline ends. The CDR3 extends over 14 amino acids. CDR3 region: CASSLGRSNTEAFF. The CDR3 DNA follows: TGCGCCAGCAGCTTGGGCAGATCGAACACTGAAGCTTTCTTT.

This chain uses TRBV6-6 with TRBJ2-5; 10 nucleotides match TRBD1. The trim removed 5 bases at V and 5 bases at J, leaving 14 bases unmatched. In germline, CDR1 is MNHNY, CDR2 SVGAGI (reference sequence). This CDR3 contains 17 residues. CDR3 DNA: TGTGCCAGCAGTCGCCCCGGGACAGGGGCCTTTGGTGAGACCCAGTACTTC. It specifies CASSRPGTGAFGETQYF.

A few counts support this clone. The V gene is TRBV12-5, the J gene TRBJ1-4; possible D gene TRBD1, 6 bases. Deletions cut 1 base from V and 11 bases from J, with 23 bases between. Germline V lookup: CDR1 LGHNT, CDR2 FRNRAP. CDR3 size: 17 residues. DNA for the CDR3: TGTGCTAGTGGTTTGGAACTAGGACACAGGGATTCCCACAAACTGTTTTTT. It codes for CASGLELGHRDSHKLFF.

V is TRBV4-3 and J is TRBJ2-7; 7 nucleotides line up with TRBD1. V lost 4 bases to trimming and J lost 2 bases; unmatched junction nucleotides: 8. Germline V CDR1 and CDR2: LGHNA, YSLEER. The CDR3 covers 15 residues. This chain's CDR3 is CASSPSVGQTYEQYF. For the CDR3, the DNA is TGCGCCAGCAGCCCGAGCGTGGGACAGACCTACGAGCAGTACTTC.

V gene TRBV5-6 combines with J gene TRBJ2-2; 7 nucleotides match TRBD1. V lost 2 bases and J lost 5; bases outside the gene matches: 3. Germline CDR1 is SGHDT and CDR2 is YYEEEE. The length of the CDR3 is 14 residues. CDR3 in amino acids: CASSLGTVTGELFF. CDR3 nucleotides: TGTGCCAGCAGCTTAGGGACAGTAACCGGGGAGCTGTTTTTT.

The gene calls are TRBV13 and TRBJ1-1; TRBD1 might be the D (6 bases). Deletions cut 0 bases from V and 3 bases from J, with 17 bases between. This CDR3 has 17 residues. Germline CDR1 is PRHDT and CDR2 is FYEKMQ (reference sequence). CDR3 residues: CASSLGLVQGGDTEAFF. The DNA of the CDR3 is TGTGCCAGCAGCTTAGGATTAGTACAGGGAGGGGACACTGAAGCTTTCTTT.

This clone appeared once. This chain connects TRBV2 to TRBJ2-5; 10 bases line up with TRBD1. The V segment lost 7 bases and the J segment 5 bases; nucleotides outside the gene matches: 19. Germline CDR1 reads SNHLY; CDR2 reads FYNNEI. This CDR3 is built from 18 residues. The CDR3 loop is CASTFPILGDRGDETQYF. The CDR3 DNA is TGTGCCAGCACTTTTCCAATTTTGGGGGACAGGGGAGACGAGACCCAGTACTTC.

The V call is TRBV11-2, the J call TRBJ2-7, with D maybe TRBD2 (5 bases). The CDR3 length is 14 residues. Trimming removed 5 bases from V and 0 bases from J, with 11 bases in between. CDR1 and CDR2 (germline): SGHAT, FQNNGV. The CDR3 region is CASSLTGSSYEQYF. In DNA form, the CDR3 reads TGTGCCAGCAGCCTCACGGGGAGCTCCTACGAGCAGTACTTC.

The chain employs TRBV5-1 and TRBJ2-7; 11 bases map to TRBD2. The CDR3 is made up of 13 amino acids. J lost 6 bases, V lost 1 base, and 0 bases had no gene match. The germline CDR1 and CDR2 sequences are SGHRS and YFSETQ. CDR3 residues: CASSLTSGSEQYF. The CDR3 region has the DNA TGCGCCAGCAGCTTGACTAGCGGGAGCGAGCAGTACTTC.

The CDR3 loop reads CAWSVRVEQFF. The CDR3 DNA sequence: TGTGCCTGGAGTGTACGGGTCGAGCAGTTCTTC. The chain joins TRBV30 to TRBJ2-1; D is unresolved. Trimming took off 0 bases at V and 10 bases at J, with 7 bases between the two ends. This CDR3 has 11 amino acids. CDR1 is GTSNPN, CDR2 SVGIG, per germline (reference sequence).